These T cell receptor beta chains were read from a single sample in a study of blood T cell repertoires in COVID-19. TCRdb's copy holds only in-frame clones and misses some; the assay was immunoSEQ multiplex PCR. Among 250,000 to 300,000 clones, more than 70% were seen once, and the ten largest hold 5% to 6%. The sample was peripheral blood. The receptors were sampled from a man older than 75 with acute or convalescent COVID-19. CDR3s include the opening cysteine and the closing phenylalanine or tryptophan. The order of the fields is CDR3 protein, CDR3 DNA, V gene, D gene, clone size, J gene. A D gene is named only where the DNA matches it firmly. Expanded clones are given a class, and other clones once, few, many or no size at all.

CASMPGTNQPQHF	TGCGCCAGCATGCCAGGGACTAATCAGCCCCAGCATTTT	TRBV10-2	NA	NA	TRBJ1-5
CASSYINNALTYNEQFF	TGTGCCAGCAGTTATATAAACAACGCCCTTACCTACAATGAGCAGTTCTTC	TRBV28	NA	NA	TRBJ2-1
CASSFRWGLYNEQFF	TGTGCCAGCAGCTTTCGGTGGGGGCTTTACAATGAGCAGTTCTTC	TRBV5-5	NA	NA	TRBJ2-1
CASIPDSMNTEAFF	TGTGCCAGTATCCCGGACAGCATGAACACTGAAGCTTTCTTT	TRBV19	NA	NA	TRBJ1-1
CASSQDGSYYGYTF	TGCGCCAGCAGCCAAGATGGCAGTTACTATGGCTACACCTTC	TRBV4-1	NA	few	TRBJ1-2
CASSVSTGSYEQYF	TGTGCCAGCAGCGTATCAACAGGGAGCTACGAGCAGTACTTC	TRBV9	NA	NA	TRBJ2-7
CASSPGGTTFNEQFF	TGTGCCAGCAGCCCTGGCGGGACTACCTTCAATGAGCAGTTCTTC	TRBV11-3	TRBD2	NA	TRBJ2-1
CSASLNWDSGAKNIQYF	TGCAGTGCTAGTCTGAATTGGGACTCCGGGGCCAAAAACATTCAGTACTTC	TRBV20-1	NA	NA	TRBJ2-4
CASSQGVGTMNTEAFF	TGTGCCAGCAGCCAAGGAGTGGGGACTATGAACACTGAAGCTTTCTTT	TRBV3-1/TRBV3-2	NA	few	TRBJ1-1
CASSPRQGKNTEAFF	TGTGCCAGCAGCCCGCGACAGGGGAAGAACACTGAAGCTTTCTTT	TRBV7-9	TRBD1	NA	TRBJ1-1
CASSFPGLAAYNEQFF	TGCGCCAGCAGCTTCCCGGGACTAGCGGCCTACAATGAGCAGTTCTTC	TRBV5-1	TRBD2	NA	TRBJ2-1
CASSVGEPIFYEQYF	TGTGCCAGCAGCGTAGGGGAGCCAATTTTCTACGAGCAGTACTTC	TRBV9	NA	NA	TRBJ2-7
CASSFYSSGNTIYF	TGTGCCAGCAGCTTTTATTCCTCTGGAAACACCATATATTTT	TRBV7-2	NA	once	TRBJ1-3
CASSPWGTGEKLFF	TGTGCCAGCAGCCCATGGGGGACAGGTGAAAAACTGTTTTTT	TRBV7-2	TRBD1	NA	TRBJ1-4
CASSEARQTSNQPQHF	TGTGCCAGCAGTGAAGCTAGACAAACAAGCAATCAGCCCCAGCATTTT	TRBV6-1	NA	NA	TRBJ1-5
CASSQAGGKLFF	TGTGCCAGCAGTCAGGCGGGGGGAAAACTGTTTTTT	TRBV6-5	NA	NA	TRBJ1-4
CASSSPIQNRDTQYF	TGTGCCAGCAGTTCCCCAATACAAAACAGGGATACGCAGTATTTT	TRBV28	NA	NA	TRBJ2-3
CASSYSGRESYQETQYF	TGTGCCAGCAGTTACTCTGGGCGGGAGTCGTACCAAGAGACCCAGTACTTC	TRBV6-2/TRBV6-3	TRBD2	NA	TRBJ2-5
CASSPTGANTEAFF	TGTGCCAGCAGTCCGACAGGGGCGAACACTGAAGCTTTCTTT	TRBV6-6	TRBD1	few	TRBJ1-1
CASSPRDRYTNYGYTF	TGTGCCAGCAGCCCGCGGGACAGGTACACTAACTATGGCTACACCTTC	TRBV9	TRBD1	few	TRBJ1-2
CASNLGTVQETQYF	TGTGCCAGCAACTTGGGGACAGTCCAAGAGACCCAGTACTTC	TRBV2	TRBD1	NA	TRBJ2-5
CASSLATTYTGELFF	TGTGCCAGCAGCTTGGCCACTACGTACACCGGGGAGCTGTTTTTT	TRBV7-9	NA	NA	TRBJ2-2
CSANYEQYF	TGCAGTGCCAACTACGAGCAGTACTTC	TRBV20-1	NA	NA	TRBJ2-7
CATSRVISNQPQHF	TGTGCCACCAGCAGAGTTATCAGCAATCAGCCCCAGCATTTT	TRBV15	NA	NA	TRBJ1-5